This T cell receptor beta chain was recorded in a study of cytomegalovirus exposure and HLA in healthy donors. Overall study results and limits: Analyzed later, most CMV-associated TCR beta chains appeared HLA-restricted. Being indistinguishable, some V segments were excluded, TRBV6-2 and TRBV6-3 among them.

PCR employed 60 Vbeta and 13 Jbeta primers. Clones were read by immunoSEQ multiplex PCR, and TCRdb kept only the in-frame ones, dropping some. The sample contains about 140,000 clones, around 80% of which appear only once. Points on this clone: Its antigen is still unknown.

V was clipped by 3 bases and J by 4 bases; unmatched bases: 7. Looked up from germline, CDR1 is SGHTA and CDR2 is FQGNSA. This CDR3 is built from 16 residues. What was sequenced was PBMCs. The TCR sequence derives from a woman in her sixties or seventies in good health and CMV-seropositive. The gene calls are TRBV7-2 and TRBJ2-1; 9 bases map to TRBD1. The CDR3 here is CASSFPGTGLYNEQFF. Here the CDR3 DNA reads TGTGCCAGCAGCTTCCCCGGGACAGGGCTTTACAATGAGCAGTTCTTC.